This T cell receptor (beta chain) was documented in a study of cytotoxic CD8 clonotypes in ibrutinib-treated CLL. In the case of this clone: Its antigen is currently unknown.

Method: immunoSEQ multiplex PCR; TCRdb's copy keeps in-frame clones and lacks some. The sample carries nearly 100,000 clones, around four fifths recorded once. Study-level findings and limits: Investigators sampled sustained-remission and progressing patients at differing times.

Germline values: CDR1 MDHEN, CDR2 SYDVKM. Trimming took off 3 bases at V and 6 bases at J, with 12 bases between the two ends. The CDR3 consists of 13 residues. The material sequenced was PBMCs, taken after 12 months of ibrutinib treatment. This chain uses TRBV28 with TRBJ2-7; tentative D call: TRBD2 (5 bases). The source of this sequence is a human donor with chronic lymphocytic leukemia. The CDR3 DNA is TGTGCCAGCAGTTTTAGCCTAGCCTCCGAGCAGTACTTC. Encoded protein: CASSFSLASEQYF.